This TCR beta chain emerged from a study of blood T cell repertoires in COVID-19 (dated by TCRdb to 2020 to 2022). Looking at the study overall: The collaborator samples originated in the United States, Italy and Spain and spanned the acute and convalescent phases of COVID-19. The prospective study material was composed of cDNA or gDNA derived from T cells, B-cell-depleted T cells, or PBMCs. Subjects who had been exposed to COVID-19, were actively infected with it, or had recovered from it provided the deeply sampled blood TCRbeta repertoires that made up the dataset. A freely available public database, intended as a resource for researchers studying the immune response to SARS-CoV-2, is where the repertoires were released. Samples came from the ongoing ImmuneRACE study (first 160 participants) plus 1,254 subjects from 6 global collaborators. The sample metadata nearly always contained a de-identified subject ID, COVID-19 status, age in years and sex. Where HLA class I and class II types were available, the types were taken from metadata supplied by the sample provider, not from assay-based typing. On the study overall, not on this receptor specifically: How much clinical and demographic metadata was included differed by source and by participant, and the metadata was provided uncurated.

This clone was seen ten or more times. It lacks a known antigen. No much larger clone is present one base from it, and per-base qualities are unavailable. Whole blood was collected in K2EDTA tubes by collaborating institutions according to the institutions' own protocols. For TCRbeta analysis, collaborators shipped samples in one of three forms: frozen whole blood, isolated PBMCs, or DNA extracted from either of those sample types. Trimming accounts for 5 bases at V and 7 bases at J, while the number of junction bases matched to no gene is 6. The germline V gene provides CDR1 MNHEY and CDR2 SVGAGI. The CDR3, from cysteine to phenylalanine, totals 13 residues. The DNA shown is the 39-base CDR3, in frame from base 1. The immunoSEQ Assay, a bias-controlled multiplex PCR, was used to amplify TCRbeta CDR3 regions from genomic DNA. The source study handled its data this way. Nucleated cell counts per sample were estimated from amplification of reference gene primers within the assay. To quantify the absolute abundance of each unique TCRbeta CDR3 rearrangement, sequence reads were collapsed and filtered. For each sample, productive Simpson clonality was calculated by taking the square root of Simpson's diversity index across productive rearrangements. Here the immuneACCESS table is served through TCRdb, limited to in-frame sequences with V and J called. Missing clones are a known gap in these copies; in checked studies unresolved V genes cover under half, and the rest lacks a known reason. D and trimming come from the DNA, and the V and J calls and clone size come from that table. The sample profile shows about 55,000 clones; around 83% of them were found once. 1.5% to 2% of the sample rests with the top ten.

Sequencing used peripheral blood. The rearrangement combines TRBV6-5 with TRBJ1-2; 8 central bases correspond to TRBD1. The receptor was isolated from a woman aged 55-69 years with acute or convalescent COVID-19. Here the CDR3 is given as CASSRTGRRGYTF. DNA sequence: TGTGCCAGCAGTCGGACAGGGCGTCGTGGCTACACCTTC.